A single sample is the source of the 14 T cell receptor beta chains below, sequenced in a study of blood T cell repertoires in COVID-19. Generated by immunoSEQ multiplex PCR, the TCRdb table keeps only in-frame clones and is missing some. In the table there are fewer than 300,000 clones, roughly 88% of which are singletons. The specimen sequenced was peripheral blood. Receptors were obtained from a woman aged 25 to 39 with acute or convalescent COVID-19.

The chain carries TRBV5-1 and TRBJ2-1, with 10 bases that match TRBD2. The CDR3 runs to 15 residues. Germline V gene sequence: CDR1 SGHRS, CDR2 YFSETQ. V gave up 4 bases and J gave up 5 bases; unmatched junction bases: 6. The CDR3 loop is CASSPPTSGNNEQFF. DNA of the CDR3: TGCGCCAGCAGCCCCCCCACTAGCGGGAACAATGAGCAGTTCTTC.

This rearrangement joins TRBV7-9 to TRBJ2-1, with 11 bases lining up with TRBD1. V shed 5 bases and J 4 bases; nucleotides not matched to a gene: 4. Germline CDR1 reads SEHNR; CDR2 reads FQNEAQ (reference sequence). The CDR3 has 15 residues. The CDR3 DNA reads as TGTGCCAGCAGCCCGGACAGGGGGCTTTACAATGAGCAGTTCTTC. Protein: CASSPDRGLYNEQFF.

The chain recombines TRBV11-3 with TRBJ2-7; TRBD2 matches at 7 bases. Germline CDR1 is SGHNT and CDR2 is YENEEA. Unmatched junction bases numbered 5, after V lost 5 bases and J lost 4 bases. The CDR3 totals 13 residues. The CDR3 nucleotides are TGTGCCAGCAGCCGGGGCGGGGGTTACGAGCAGTACTTC. Translation gives CASSRGGGYEQYF.

This rearrangement joins TRBV5-4 to TRBJ1-3; D remains unclear. Germline V gives CDR1 SGHNT, CDR2 YYREEE (reference sequence). The V gene lost 2 bases and the J gene lost 0 bases, with 9 bases spanning the gap. The CDR3 spans 15 residues. CDR3 DNA sequence: TGTGCCAGCAGCTTAGAGGACTCCTCTGGAAACACCATATATTTT. It specifies CASSLEDSSGNTIYF.

The gene calls are TRBV4-1 and TRBJ2-2, with a possible D match to TRBD1 (6 bases). Germline CDR1 and CDR2: MGHRA and YSYEKL. Trimming stripped 11 bases from V and 4 bases from J, with 17 bases between. The CDR3 contains 14 residues. The CDR3 sequence is CAGRAGVGTGELFF. For the CDR3, the DNA is TGCGCCGGGCGGGCAGGGGTCGGCACCGGGGAGCTGTTTTTT.

The J gene is TRBJ2-7, the V gene TRBV27; perhaps TRBD1 as D (5 bases). V gave up 4 bases and J gave up 5 bases, with 15 bases separating them. The CDR3 is made up of 14 amino acids. Germline lookup yields CDR1 MNHEY and CDR2 SMNVEV (reference sequence). CDR3 nucleotides: TGTGCCAGCAGTTCGGCGACCAGGGCTGACGAGCAGTACTTC. It is translated as CASSSATRADEQYF.

V and J are TRBV11-2 and TRBJ2-3, with 7 bases lining up with TRBD1. J was trimmed by 6 bases and V by 5 bases; bases with no gene match: 8. Germline CDR1 reads SGHAT; CDR2 reads FQNNGV. This CDR3 has 14 residues. CDR3 sequence reads: CASSRTGVGDTQYF. The DNA of the CDR3 is TGTGCCAGCAGCCGGACAGGCGTCGGGGATACGCAGTATTTT.

This chain links TRBV3-1 (or the pseudogene TRBV3-2) with TRBJ2-7, with 10 bases fitting TRBD1. The germline gives CDR1 LGHDT, CDR2 YNNKEL (reference sequence). The CDR3 runs to 17 residues. The trim removed 4 bases at V and 0 bases at J, leaving 9 bases unmatched. CDR3 nucleotides: TGTGCCAGCAGCCCGGGACAGGGGTCGCTTCTCTCCTACGAGCAGTACTTC. Amino acid sequence: CASSPGQGSLLSYEQYF.

CDR3: CASSLSTGQGAYEQYF. Written as DNA, the CDR3 is TGTGCCAGCAGCTTATCTACGGGACAGGGGGCCTACGAGCAGTACTTC. The J gene is TRBJ2-7, the V gene TRBV7-9; TRBD1 matches at 11 bases. Trimming cost V 2 bases and J 2 bases; bases outside gene matches: 5. Germline V gives CDR1 SEHNR, CDR2 FQNEAQ (reference sequence). This CDR3 has 16 residues.

The chain links TRBV4-2 to TRBJ1-1, with a tentative D call TRBD1 (5 bases). Trimming removed 0 bases at V and 8 bases at J, with 16 bases between. CDR1 is LGHNA and CDR2 is YNFKEQ in the germline V gene. The CDR3 loop spans 15 amino acids. The CDR3 loop reads CASSQDPGFSQEAFF. The CDR3 DNA follows: TGTGCCAGCAGCCAAGACCCAGGGTTTAGCCAAGAAGCTTTCTTT.

This clone was observed a handful of times. V and J are TRBV19 and TRBJ1-1; the D is unclear. The CDR3 totals 13 residues. Trimming took off 6 bases at V and 8 bases at J, with 16 bases between the two ends. The germline CDR1 and CDR2 sequences are LNHDA and SQIVND (reference sequence). Here the CDR3 DNA reads TGTGCCAGTAGACCCGAGCGGGCAGGAGAAGCTTTCTTT. Translation gives CASRPERAGEAFF.

J is TRBJ1-1 and V is TRBV12-3 or TRBV12-4; D remains unclear. V lost 3 bases, J lost 2 bases, and 7 bases lay in between. CDR3 length equals 13 residues. As DNA, the CDR3 is TGTGCCAGCAGTTTGGTCACAAACACTGAAGCTTTCTTT. Protein: CASSLVTNTEAFF.

The chain employs TRBV5-8 and TRBJ1-1; D not resolved. The V gene lost 1 base and the J gene lost 5 bases, with 12 bases spanning the gap. This CDR3 contains 14 residues. Per germline, CDR1 SGHTS and CDR2 YDEGEE. The CDR3 spells CASSLFTGGTEAFF. The CDR3 nucleotides read TGTGCCAGCAGCTTGTTTACGGGAGGGACTGAAGCTTTCTTT.

The V gene is TRBV19, the J gene TRBJ2-7, with unresolved D. Germline V gene lookup returns CDR1 LNHDA and CDR2 SQIVND (reference sequence). V dropped 5 bases and J dropped 1 base, with 12 bases sitting between them. This CDR3 has 14 amino acids. CDR3 DNA: TGTGCCAGTAGTGTCAGCAGGCAATCCTACGAGCAGTACTTC. Protein product: CASSVSRQSYEQYF.